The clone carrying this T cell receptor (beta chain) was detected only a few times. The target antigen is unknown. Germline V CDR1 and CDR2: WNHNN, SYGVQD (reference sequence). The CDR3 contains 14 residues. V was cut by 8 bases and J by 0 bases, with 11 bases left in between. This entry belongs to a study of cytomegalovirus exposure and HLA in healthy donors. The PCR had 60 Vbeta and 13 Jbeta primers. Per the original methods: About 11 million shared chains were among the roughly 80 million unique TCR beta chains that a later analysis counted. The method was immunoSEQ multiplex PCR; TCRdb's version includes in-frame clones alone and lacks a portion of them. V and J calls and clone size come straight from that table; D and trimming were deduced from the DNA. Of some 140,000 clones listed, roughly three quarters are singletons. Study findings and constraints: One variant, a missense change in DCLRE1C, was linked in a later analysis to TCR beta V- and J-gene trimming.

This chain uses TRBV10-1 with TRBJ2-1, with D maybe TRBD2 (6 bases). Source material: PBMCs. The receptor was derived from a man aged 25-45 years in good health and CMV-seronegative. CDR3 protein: CASPGLSSYNEQFF. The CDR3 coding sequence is TGCGCCAGCCCGGGACTGAGCTCCTACAATGAGCAGTTCTTC.